Below are 8 T cell receptor beta chains sequenced from a single sample in a study of cytomegalovirus exposure and HLA in healthy donors. PCR primers comprised 60 Vbeta and 13 Jbeta primers. Repertoires were generated with immunoSEQ multiplex PCR, while TCRdb's copy carries only in-frame clones and drops some. The sample holds 55,000 to 75,000 clones. Sequencing was done on a sample of PBMCs. The receptors originated from a male donor in good health and CMV-seronegative.

CDR3 sequence reads: CASSSGHRLTTDTQYF. CDR3 nucleotides: TGTGCCAGCAGTTCGGGACACCGGCTGACTACAGATACGCAGTATTTT. The V call is TRBV6-5, the J call TRBJ2-3; weak D call: TRBD1 (6 bases). V lost 4 bases to trimming and J lost 3 bases, with 17 bases between them. CDR1 MNHEY and CDR2 SVGAGI come from the germline V gene. The CDR3 consists of 16 residues.

The rearrangement joins TRBV5-1 to TRBJ2-7; maybe TRBD1 (5 bases). V shed 4 bases and J shed 5 bases, with 19 bases lying between them. Germline V CDR1 and CDR2: SGHRS, YFSETQ. The CDR3 is 15 residues long. CDR3 DNA sequence: TGCGCCAGCAGCCGACGGATTACAGGCTTCCACGAGCAGTACTTC. Its protein is CASSRRITGFHEQYF.

The chain combines TRBV11-2 with TRBJ2-7; 8 positions match TRBD2. V shed 5 bases and J 0 bases; nucleotides not matched to a gene: 6. The germline V gene encodes CDR1 SGHAT and CDR2 FQNNGV. CDR3 length: 15 residues. Here the CDR3 DNA reads TGTGCCAGCAGCCCGGGGGGGCTAGGCTCCTACGAGCAGTACTTC. It specifies CASSPGGLGSYEQYF.

V is TRBV5-1 and J is TRBJ2-3; weak D call: TRBD2 (6 bases). V was clipped by 0 bases and J by 0 bases, with 11 bases between them. Germline values: CDR1 SGHRS, CDR2 YFSETQ. This CDR3 is built from 16 residues. Here the CDR3 DNA reads TGCGCCAGCAGCTTGGAGTCCGGGGGTAGCACAGATACGCAGTATTTT. Translation: CASSLESGGSTDTQYF.

V usage is TRBV6-6 and J usage is TRBJ2-3; the match to TRBD1 covers 9 bases. The germline V gene has CDR1 MNHNY and CDR2 SVGAGI (reference sequence). The CDR3 contains 13 residues. After removal of 10 bases from V and 0 bases from J, the junction contained 2 bases not matched to a gene. CDR3 coding DNA: TGTGCCACGGACAGGGGAAGCACAGATACGCAGTATTTT. Translating it yields CATDRGSTDTQYF.

This chain joins TRBV6-1 and TRBJ1-2; tentatively, D is TRBD1 (5 bases). This CDR3 contains 15 residues. The germline V gene has CDR1 MNHNS and CDR2 SASEGT. Trimming left V 1 base short and J 4 bases short, with 13 bases between. Written as DNA, the CDR3 is TGTGCCAGCAGTGAAGTTCCAGGGTCAGCCTATGGCTACACCTTC. As protein: CASSEVPGSAYGYTF.

The J gene is TRBJ2-3, the V gene TRBV6-1, with 12 bases aligning to TRBD2. The CDR3 totals 19 residues. J lost 2 bases, V lost 2 bases, and 11 bases had no gene match. The germline V gene encodes CDR1 MNHNS and CDR2 SASEGT. CDR3 nucleotides: TGTGCCAGCAGTGAAAAGGGGCTAGCGGGGGGGCGAGACACAGATACGCAGTATTTT. This gives the protein CASSEKGLAGGRDTDTQYF.

The gene calls are TRBV29-1 and TRBJ2-1; 7 bases map to TRBD1. V shed 4 bases, J shed 10 bases, and the junction held 7 bases outside the gene matches. This CDR3 has 12 residues. The germline CDR1 and CDR2 sequences are SQVTM and ANQGSEA. CDR3 nucleotides: TGCAGCGTTGCAGAGGGGGCCGTAGAGCAGTTCTTC. It yields the protein CSVAEGAVEQFF.